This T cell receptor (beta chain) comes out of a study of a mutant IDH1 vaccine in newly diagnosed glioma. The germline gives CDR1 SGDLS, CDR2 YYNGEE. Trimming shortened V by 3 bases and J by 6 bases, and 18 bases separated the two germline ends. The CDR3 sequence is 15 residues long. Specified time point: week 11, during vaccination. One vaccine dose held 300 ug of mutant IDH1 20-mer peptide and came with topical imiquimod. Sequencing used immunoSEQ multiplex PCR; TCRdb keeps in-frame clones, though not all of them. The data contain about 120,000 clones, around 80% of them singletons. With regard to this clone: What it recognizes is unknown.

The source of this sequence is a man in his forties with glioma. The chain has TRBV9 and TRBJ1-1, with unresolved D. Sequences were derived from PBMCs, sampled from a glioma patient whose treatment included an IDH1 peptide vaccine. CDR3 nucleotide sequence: TGTGCCAGCAGCGACGGAGGTTGGACTGACGCTGAAGCTTTCTTT. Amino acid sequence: CASSDGGWTDAEAFF.